Sequencing of this T cell receptor (beta chain) was carried out in a study of blood T cell repertoires in COVID-19 (TCRdb year 2020). Some background on the complete study: The collaborator samples originated in the United States, Italy and Spain and spanned the acute and convalescent phases of COVID-19. The material from the prospective study consisted of cDNA or gDNA derived from T cells, B-cell-depleted T cells, or PBMCs. The dataset comprised deeply sampled blood TCRbeta repertoires from subjects exposed to, actively infected with, or recovered from COVID-19. The repertoires were made available in a free public database intended to serve as a resource for research on the immune response to SARS-CoV-2. The samples were drawn from the first 160 participants of the ongoing ImmuneRACE study and from some 1,300 subjects provided by 6 global collaborators. Sample metadata almost always included a de-identified subject ID, COVID-19 status, age in years and sex. Where HLA class I and class II types were available, the types were taken from metadata supplied by the sample provider, not from assay-based typing.

The paper's findings and limits, for the study overall: The quantity of clinical and demographic metadata differed by source and by participant and was supplied without curation.

A word on this clone: Its antigen is currently not known. Within one base of it there is no much larger clone, and no base qualities were kept.

Whole blood was collected in K2EDTA tubes by collaborating institutions according to the institutions' own protocols. For TCRbeta analysis, collaborator samples were shipped as frozen whole blood, as isolated PBMCs, or as DNA extracted from either sample type. The immunoSEQ Assay, a bias-controlled multiplex PCR, was used to amplify TCRbeta CDR3 regions from genomic DNA. The authors' analysis ran thus. The number of nucleated cells in each sample was estimated from the amplification of reference gene primers within the assay. Sequence reads were collapsed and filtered to measure the absolute abundance of every unique TCRbeta CDR3 rearrangement. For each sample, productive Simpson clonality was calculated as the square root of Simpson's diversity index over productive rearrangements. Here the immuneACCESS table is served through TCRdb, limited to in-frame sequences with V and J called. Missing clones are a known gap in these copies; in checked studies unresolved V genes cover under half, and the rest lacks a known reason. The DNA was the basis for D and trimming; V, J and clone size are from that table. Counted in this sample were some 200,000 clones; roughly nine tenths of them appeared once. In total, the top ten clones hold 0.78% of the sample.

Looking up the germline V gene (reference sequence) yields CDR1 SGHAT and CDR2 FQDESV. The CDR3, cysteine through phenylalanine, is 13 amino acids long. Only the CDR3 portion is preserved as DNA: 39 bases, with reading frame beginning at the first base. The V and J ends are trimmed by 4 bases and 7 bases, leaving 13 bases between them. The sequence was collected from a woman aged 70-85 years with acute or convalescent COVID-19. What was sequenced was peripheral blood. This chain is built from TRBV11-1 and TRBJ2-5, with TRBD1 perhaps the D gene, on 6 matching bases. The CDR3 in this case is CASSSRQVGTQYF. The DNA sequence is TGTGCCAGCAGCTCTCGACAGGTGGGGACCCAGTACTTC.